This passage covers 5 T cell receptor beta chains from one sample sequenced in a study of T cells in localized non-small cell lung cancer. Libraries were prepared by immunoSEQ multiplex PCR; TCRdb keeps only in-frame clonotypes and omits some of them. This sample carries roughly 16,000 clones, roughly 85% of them seen once, and the ten largest clones take around 25%. This specimen consisted of peripheral blood, obtained before any cancer treatment. The receptor set was obtained from an older female donor with stage I squamous cell lung carcinoma.

The CDR3 sequence is CASSYDPQIITDTQYF. CDR3 DNA sequence: TGTGCCAGCAGTTACGATCCCCAGATCATCACAGATACGCAGTATTTT. This chain uses TRBV6-5 with TRBJ2-3; D is unclear. The length of the CDR3 is 16 residues. Germline CDR1 reads MNHEY; CDR2 reads SVGAGI. The germline V and J ends were trimmed by 2 bases and 2 bases, with 14 bases remaining between them.

The CDR3 protein is CASSSGLAGRTGELFF. The CDR3 bases are TGTGCCAGCAGCTCCGGACTAGCGGGAAGGACCGGGGAGCTGTTTTTT. The chain has TRBV7-2 and TRBJ2-2, with 12 bases fitting TRBD2. Germline V gene lookup returns CDR1 SGHTA and CDR2 FQGNSA. This CDR3 has 16 residues. The V gene end was trimmed by 4 bases and the J gene end by 5 bases; junction bases not matched to a gene: 5.

The chain joins TRBV19 to TRBJ2-1, with TRBD1 as a possible D gene (5 bases). This CDR3 is 14 amino acids long. V lost 9 bases and J lost 3, with 15 bases in between. From germline, CDR1 is LNHDA and CDR2 SQIVND (reference sequence). The CDR3 nucleotides are TGTGCCAGCCGCAGGGCTAGTCGCTACAATGAGCAGTTCTTC. This gives the protein CASRRASRYNEQFF.

This chain joins TRBV28 and TRBJ2-7; TRBD1 might be the D (6 bases). V lost 0 bases and J lost 1, with 13 bases in between. Germline V gives CDR1 MDHEN, CDR2 SYDVKM. This CDR3 is 16 amino acids long. CDR3 DNA: TGTGCCAGCAGTTTATGGGACAGACTTAGATCCTACGAGCAGTACTTC. It specifies CASSLWDRLRSYEQYF.

This chain uses TRBV7-3 with TRBJ2-3; tentatively, D is TRBD2 (6 bases). Germline CDR1 is SGHTA and CDR2 is FQGTGA. This CDR3 region has 19 residues. Trimming left V 0 bases short and J 3 bases short, with 22 bases between. This CDR3 reads CASSLTLGPLATGTDTQYF. In nucleotides, the CDR3 is TGTGCCAGCAGCTTAACCCTCGGGCCTCTAGCGACGGGGACAGATACGCAGTATTTT.